Reported below is one TCR beta chain. The antigen is not known. The CDR3 contains 13 residues. The ends lost 3 bases at V and 4 bases at J; junction bases unmatched: 1. Germline V CDR1 and CDR2: SGHTA, FQGTGA. This record comes from a study of siplizumab effects on memory and regulatory T cells. The study, taken as a whole, reports: Memory T cells appeared less diverse than naive cells, which seemed to contribute substantially to alloresponse. In roughly 75-96% of proliferating CD4+ or CD8+ clones, a naive or memory phenotype could not be assigned.

Using immunoSEQ multiplex PCR, the repertoire was profiled, and TCRdb retains in-frame clones only, with some absent. Of about 100,000 clones detected, roughly nine tenths appear once; the ten largest clones hold around 0.77%. Sequenced: Tregs sorted from blood. The chain combines TRBV7-3 with TRBJ2-7; 9 bases match TRBD1. This receptor was obtained from a human donor in good health. The CDR3: CASSLDRGYEQYF. In DNA form, the CDR3 reads TGTGCCAGCAGCTTGGACAGGGGATACGAGCAGTACTTC. Complete variable domain (other parts from reference TRBV7-3 and TRBJ2-7): GAGVSQTPSNKVTEKGKYVELRCDPISGHTALYWYRQSLGQGPEFLIYFQGTGAADDSGLPNDRFFAVRPEGSVSTLKIQRTERGDSAVYLCASSLDRGYEQYFGPGTRLTVT.